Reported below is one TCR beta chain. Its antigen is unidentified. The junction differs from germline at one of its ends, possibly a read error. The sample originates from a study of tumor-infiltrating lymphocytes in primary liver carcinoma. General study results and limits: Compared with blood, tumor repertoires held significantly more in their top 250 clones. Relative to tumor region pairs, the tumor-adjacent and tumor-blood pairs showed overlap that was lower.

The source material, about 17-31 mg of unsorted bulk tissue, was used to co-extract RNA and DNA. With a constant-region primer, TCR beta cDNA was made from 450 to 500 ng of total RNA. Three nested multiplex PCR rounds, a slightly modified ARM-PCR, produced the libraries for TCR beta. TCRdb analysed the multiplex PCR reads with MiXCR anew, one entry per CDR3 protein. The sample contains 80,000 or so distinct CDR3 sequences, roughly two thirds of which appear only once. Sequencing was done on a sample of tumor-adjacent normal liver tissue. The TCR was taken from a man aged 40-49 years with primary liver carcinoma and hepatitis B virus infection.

The CDR3 DNA reads TGTGCCAGCAGGCCGAGGCATACCTCCTACGAGCAATGCTTC. This translates into CASRPRHTSYEQCF. The chain combines TRBV6-5 with TRBJ2-7; D is unresolved. Germline assignment: CDR1 MNHEY and CDR2 SVGAGI. This CDR3 region has 14 residues.